Shown below are 3 T cell receptor beta chains from a single sample sequenced in a study of cytotoxic CD8 clonotypes in ibrutinib-treated CLL. Libraries were prepared by immunoSEQ multiplex PCR; TCRdb keeps only in-frame clonotypes and omits some of them. This sample yields fewer than 200,000 clones, of which 84% are seen a single time; 3.5% to 5.5% belongs to the top ten. The material sequenced was PBMCs, taken after 24 months of ibrutinib treatment. The receptor set was obtained from a human donor with chronic lymphocytic leukemia.

The J gene is TRBJ2-3, the V gene TRBV9; D ambiguous. The germline CDR1 and CDR2 sequences are SGDLS and YYNGEE. The CDR3 extends over 15 amino acids. Between the trimmed V and J ends, which lost 3 bases and 1 base, there was a span of 12 bases. CDR3 residues: CASSARRAGTDTQYF. The CDR3 nucleotides read TGTGCCAGCAGCGCTCGACGGGCCGGCACAGATACGCAGTATTTT.

This chain connects TRBV19 to TRBJ1-5; TRBD1 might be the D (6 bases). This CDR3 comprises 12 residues. The V gene's germline CDR1 is LNHDA and CDR2 SQIVND (reference sequence). V dropped 6 bases and J dropped 6 bases, with 9 bases sitting between them. CDR3 amino acids: CASREGGQPQHF. For the CDR3, the DNA is TGTGCCAGTAGGGAGGGGGGTCAGCCCCAGCATTTT.

CDR3 residues: CASIGQSNYGYTF. CDR3 nucleotides: TGTGCCAGCATAGGGCAATCTAACTATGGCTACACCTTC. V and J are TRBV28 and TRBJ1-2; D is ambiguous. The CDR3 totals 13 residues. Germline V CDR1 and CDR2: MDHEN, SYDVKM. Trimming took 7 bases from V and 0 from J, leaving 9 bases between them.